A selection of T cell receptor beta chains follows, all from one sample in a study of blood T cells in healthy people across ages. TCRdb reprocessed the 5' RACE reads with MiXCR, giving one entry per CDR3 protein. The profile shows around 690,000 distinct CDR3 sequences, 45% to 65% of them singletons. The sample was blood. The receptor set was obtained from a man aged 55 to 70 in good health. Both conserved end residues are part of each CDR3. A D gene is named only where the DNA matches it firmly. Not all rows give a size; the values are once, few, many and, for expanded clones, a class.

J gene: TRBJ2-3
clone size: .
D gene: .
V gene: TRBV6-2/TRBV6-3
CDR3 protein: CASSYTRDTQYF
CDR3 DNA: TGTGCCAGCAGTTACACGAGAGATACGCAGTATTTT

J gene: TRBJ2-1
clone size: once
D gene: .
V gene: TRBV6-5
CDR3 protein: CTSSYNPPTRTYNEQFF
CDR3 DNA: TGTACCAGCAGTTATAATCCGCCCACCCGTACCTACAATGAGCAGTTCTTC

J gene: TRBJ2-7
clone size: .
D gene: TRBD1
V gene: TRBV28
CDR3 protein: CASSKQGAGYEQYF
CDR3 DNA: TGTGCCAGCAGCAAACAGGGGGCGGGTTACGAGCAGTACTTC

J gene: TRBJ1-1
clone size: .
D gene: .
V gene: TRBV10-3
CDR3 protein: CASSIDGNTEAFF
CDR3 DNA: TGTGCCTCATCCATCGACGGCAACACTGAAGCTTTCTTT

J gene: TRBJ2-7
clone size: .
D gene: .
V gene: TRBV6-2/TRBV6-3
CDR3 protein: CASSTQGLEQYF
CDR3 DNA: TGTGCCAGCAGTACTCAGGGGCTCGAGCAGTACTTC

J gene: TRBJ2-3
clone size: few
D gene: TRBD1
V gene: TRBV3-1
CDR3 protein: CASSPRQGEDTQYF
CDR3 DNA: TGTGCCAGCAGCCCTAGACAGGGGGAAGATACGCAGTATTTT

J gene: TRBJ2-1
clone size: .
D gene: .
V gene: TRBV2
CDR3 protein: CASRSRIQYNEQFF
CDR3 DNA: TGTGCCAGCAGGAGCCGTATCCAGTACAATGAGCAGTTCTTC

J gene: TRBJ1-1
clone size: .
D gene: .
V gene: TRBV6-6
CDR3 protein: CASSEYLNTEAFF
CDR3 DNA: TGTGCCAGCAGCGAGTACTTGAACACTGAAGCTTTCTTT

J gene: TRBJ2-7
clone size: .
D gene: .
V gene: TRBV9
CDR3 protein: CASSVEGVPGGEQYF
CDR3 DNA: TGTGCCAGCAGCGTAGAGGGGGTTCCCGGGGGCGAGCAGTACTTC

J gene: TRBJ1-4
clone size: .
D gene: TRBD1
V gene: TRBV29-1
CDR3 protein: CSVVGTGGGKLFF
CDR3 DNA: TGCAGCGTTGTAGGGACAGGGGGCGGAAAACTGTTTTTT

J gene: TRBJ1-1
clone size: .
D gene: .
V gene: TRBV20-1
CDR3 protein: CSASPNLNTEAFF
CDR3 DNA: TGCAGTGCCTCACCGAACCTCAACACTGAAGCTTTCTTT

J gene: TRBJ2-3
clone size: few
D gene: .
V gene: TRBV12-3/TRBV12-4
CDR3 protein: CASSWVFGGDTQYF
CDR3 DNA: TGTGCCAGCAGTTGGGTTTTCGGTGGGGATACGCAGTATTTT

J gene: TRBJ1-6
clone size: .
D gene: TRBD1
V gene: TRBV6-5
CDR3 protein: CASSKPTGVNSPLHF
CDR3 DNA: TGTGCCAGCAGTAAACCGACAGGGGTTAATTCACCCCTCCACTTT

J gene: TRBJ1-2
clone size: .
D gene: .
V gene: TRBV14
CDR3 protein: CASSQAQDGNYGYTF
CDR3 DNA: TGTGCCAGCAGCCAAGCTCAGGACGGTAACTATGGCTACACCTTC

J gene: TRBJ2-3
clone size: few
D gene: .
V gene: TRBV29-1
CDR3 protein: CSSEADTDTQYF
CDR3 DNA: TGCAGCTCTGAGGCAGACACAGATACGCAGTATTTT

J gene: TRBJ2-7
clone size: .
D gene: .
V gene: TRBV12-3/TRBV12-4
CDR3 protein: CASSFGIRGSQYF
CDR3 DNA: TGTGCCAGCAGTTTCGGGATCCGAGGGTCCCAGTACTTC

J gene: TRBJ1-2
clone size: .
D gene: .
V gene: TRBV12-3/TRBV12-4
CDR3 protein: CASSLDGRGFDGYTF
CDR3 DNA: TGTGCCAGCAGTTTAGATGGGAGGGGGTTCGATGGCTACACCTTC

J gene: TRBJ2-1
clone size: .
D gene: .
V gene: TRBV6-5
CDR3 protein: CASSTPLTGVYNEQFF
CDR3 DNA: TGTGCCAGCAGTACCCCCTTAACGGGGGTATACAATGAGCAGTTCTTC

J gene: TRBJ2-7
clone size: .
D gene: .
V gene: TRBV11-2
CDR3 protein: CASSISFSPQYF
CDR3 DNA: TGTGCCAGCAGCATTTCATTCAGCCCCCAGTACTTC

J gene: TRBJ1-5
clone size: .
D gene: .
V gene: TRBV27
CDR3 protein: CASSLSGGGNQPQHF
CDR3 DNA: TGTGCCAGCAGTTTATCGGGGGGAGGCAATCAGCCCCAGCATTTT

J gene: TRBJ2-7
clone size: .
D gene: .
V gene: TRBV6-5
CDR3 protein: CASSYEPGVYEQYF
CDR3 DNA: TGTGCCAGCAGTTACGAACCGGGCGTCTACGAGCAGTACTTC

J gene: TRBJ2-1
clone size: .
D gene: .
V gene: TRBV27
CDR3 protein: CASSLQGGSEQFF
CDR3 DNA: TGTGCCAGCAGTTTACAAGGAGGGAGTGAGCAGTTCTTC

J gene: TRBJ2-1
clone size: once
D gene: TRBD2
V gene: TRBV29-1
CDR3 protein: CSVRVLAGGCSSYNEQFF
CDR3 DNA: TGCAGCGTCCGCGTACTAGCGGGGGGTTGCAGCTCCTACAATGAGCAGTTCTTC

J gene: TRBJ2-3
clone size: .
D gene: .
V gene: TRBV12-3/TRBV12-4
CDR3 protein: CASSLGAPGDTQYF
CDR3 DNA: TGTGCCAGCAGTCTCGGGGCCCCCGGGGATACGCAGTATTTT

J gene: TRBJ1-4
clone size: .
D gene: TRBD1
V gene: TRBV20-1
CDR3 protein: CSAREGGGPNEKLFF
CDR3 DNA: TGCAGTGCTAGAGAGGGAGGGGGCCCTAATGAAAAACTGTTTTTT

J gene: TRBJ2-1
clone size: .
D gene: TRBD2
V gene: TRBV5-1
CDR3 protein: CASSRISGNPYNEQFF
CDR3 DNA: TGCGCCAGCAGCAGAATTAGCGGGAACCCCTACAATGAGCAGTTCTTC

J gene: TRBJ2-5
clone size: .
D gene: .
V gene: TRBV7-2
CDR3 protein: CASSPVRGHQETQYF
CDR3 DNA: TGTGCCAGCAGCCCCGTCCGGGGGCACCAAGAGACCCAGTACTTC

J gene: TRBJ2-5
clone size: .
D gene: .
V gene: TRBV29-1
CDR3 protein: CSVLGGGDGTLWETQYF
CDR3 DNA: TGCAGCGTTCTAGGGGGGGGTGACGGGACCCTCTGGGAGACCCAGTACTTC

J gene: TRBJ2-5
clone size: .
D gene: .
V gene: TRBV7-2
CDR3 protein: CASSLESFGETQYF
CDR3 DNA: TGTGCCAGCAGCTTAGAGAGCTTTGGAGAGACCCAGTACTTC

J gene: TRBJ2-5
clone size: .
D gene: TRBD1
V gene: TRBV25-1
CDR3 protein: CASRGQGETQYF
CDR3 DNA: TGTGCCAGCCGCGGACAGGGGGAGACCCAGTACTTC

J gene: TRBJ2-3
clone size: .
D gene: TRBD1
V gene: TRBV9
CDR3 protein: CASSVVGTGTDTQYF
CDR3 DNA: TGTGCCAGCAGCGTAGTCGGGACAGGCACAGATACGCAGTATTTT

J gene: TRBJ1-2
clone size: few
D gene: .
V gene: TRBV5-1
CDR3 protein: CASSFDLEAYGYTF
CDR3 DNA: TGCGCCAGCAGCTTCGACCTGGAGGCCTATGGCTACACCTTC

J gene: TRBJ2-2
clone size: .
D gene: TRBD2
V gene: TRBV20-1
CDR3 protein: CSAWTSGESTGELFF
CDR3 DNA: TGCAGTGCCTGGACTAGCGGGGAGAGCACCGGGGAGCTGTTTTTT

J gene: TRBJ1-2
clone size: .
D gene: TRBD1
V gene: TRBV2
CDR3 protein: CARSPGTGHYGYTF
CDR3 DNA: TGTGCCAGGAGTCCCGGGACAGGGCACTATGGCTACACCTTC

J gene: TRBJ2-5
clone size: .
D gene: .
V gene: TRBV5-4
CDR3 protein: CASSFSGTRAETQYF
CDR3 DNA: TGTGCCAGCAGCTTTTCCGGGACAAGGGCTGAGACCCAGTACTTC

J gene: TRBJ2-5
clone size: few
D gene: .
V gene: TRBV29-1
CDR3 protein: CSVGDDQETQYF
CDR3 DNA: TGCAGCGTAGGAGACGACCAAGAGACCCAGTACTTC

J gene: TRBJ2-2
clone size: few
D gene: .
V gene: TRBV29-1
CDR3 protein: CSGRDTGELFF
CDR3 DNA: TGCAGCGGCAGGGACACCGGGGAGCTGTTTTTT

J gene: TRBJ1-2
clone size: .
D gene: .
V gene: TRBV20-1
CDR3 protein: CSARNQEANYGYTF
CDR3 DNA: TGCAGTGCTAGAAACCAGGAAGCTAACTATGGCTACACCTTC

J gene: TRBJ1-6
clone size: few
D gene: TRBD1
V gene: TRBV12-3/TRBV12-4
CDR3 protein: CASSFRDRDNSPLHF
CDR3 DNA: TGTGCCAGCAGTTTCCGGGACAGGGATAATTCACCCCTCCACTTT

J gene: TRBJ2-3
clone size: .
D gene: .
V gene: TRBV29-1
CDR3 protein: CSVRWGTDTQYF
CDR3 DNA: TGCAGCGTTCGTTGGGGGACAGATACGCAGTATTTT

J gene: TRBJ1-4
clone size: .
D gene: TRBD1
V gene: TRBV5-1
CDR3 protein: CASSLADREREKLFF
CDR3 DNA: TGCGCCAGCAGCTTGGCCGACAGGGAACGCGAAAAACTGTTTTTT

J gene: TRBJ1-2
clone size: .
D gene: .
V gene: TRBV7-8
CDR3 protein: CASSLAEGFNYGYTF
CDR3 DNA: TGTGCCAGCAGCTTAGCAGAAGGTTTTAACTATGGCTACACCTTC

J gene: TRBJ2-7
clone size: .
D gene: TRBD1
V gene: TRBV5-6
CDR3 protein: CASSLLVQGRYEQYF
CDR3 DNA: TGTGCCAGCAGCCTTCTGGTACAGGGGAGATACGAGCAGTACTTC

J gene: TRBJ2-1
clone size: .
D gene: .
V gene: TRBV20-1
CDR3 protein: CSARDPQRTNNEQFF
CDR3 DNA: TGCAGTGCTAGAGATCCCCAGCGGACAAACAATGAGCAGTTCTTC

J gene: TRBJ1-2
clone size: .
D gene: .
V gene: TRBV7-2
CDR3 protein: CASSYSRQGRGGYTF
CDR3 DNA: TGTGCCAGCAGCTACTCGCGGCAGGGAAGGGGTGGCTACACCTTC

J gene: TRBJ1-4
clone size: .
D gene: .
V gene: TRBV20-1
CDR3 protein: CSARGGADEKLFF
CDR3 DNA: TGCAGTGCTAGAGGGGGCGCGGATGAAAAACTGTTTTTT

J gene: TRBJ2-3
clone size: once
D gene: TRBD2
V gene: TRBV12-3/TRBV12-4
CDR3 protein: CASSTRTSGKWTQYF
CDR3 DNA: TGTGCCAGCAGTACCCGGACTAGCGGGAAATGGACGCAGTATTTT

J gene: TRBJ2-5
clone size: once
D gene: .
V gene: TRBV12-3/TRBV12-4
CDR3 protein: CASSPNGETQYF
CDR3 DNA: TGTGCCAGCAGTCCCAACGGAGAGACCCAGTACTTC

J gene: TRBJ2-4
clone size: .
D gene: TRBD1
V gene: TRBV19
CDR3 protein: CAGSQGASDIQYF
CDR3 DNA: TGTGCCGGTAGCCAGGGGGCTTCCGACATTCAGTACTTC

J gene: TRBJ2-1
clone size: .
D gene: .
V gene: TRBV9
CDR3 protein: CASSRTSYNKQFF
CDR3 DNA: TGTGCCAGCAGCAGGACCTCCTACAATAAGCAGTTCTTC

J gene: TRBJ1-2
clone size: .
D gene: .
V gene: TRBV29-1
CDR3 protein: CSVTLRDPYGCTF
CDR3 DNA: .

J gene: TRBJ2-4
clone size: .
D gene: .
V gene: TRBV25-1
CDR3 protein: CASSEYRGGEQYF
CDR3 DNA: TGTGCCAGCAGTGAATACCGGGGTGGGGAGCAGTACTTC

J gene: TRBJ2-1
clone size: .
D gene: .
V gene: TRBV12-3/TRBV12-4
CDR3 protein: CASSLTNHEQFF
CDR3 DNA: TGTGCCAGCAGTTTAACCAATCATGAGCAGTTCTTC

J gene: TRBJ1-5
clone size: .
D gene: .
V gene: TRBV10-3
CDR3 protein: CAISEHSSFTGNQPQHF
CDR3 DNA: TGTGCCATCAGTGAGCATAGCTCTTTTACGGGCAATCAGCCCCAGCATTTT

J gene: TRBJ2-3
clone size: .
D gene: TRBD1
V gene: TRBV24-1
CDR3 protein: CATSEPDPGQYTQYF
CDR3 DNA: TGTGCCACCAGTGAACCTGACCCGGGACAGTATACGCAGTATTTT

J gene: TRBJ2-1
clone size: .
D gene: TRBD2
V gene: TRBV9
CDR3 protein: CASSVGGPEQFF
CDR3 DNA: TGTGCCAGCAGCGTGGGAGGGCCTGAGCAGTTCTTC

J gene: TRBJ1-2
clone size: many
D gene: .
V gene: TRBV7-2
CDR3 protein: CASSLRQIKGYTF
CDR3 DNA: TGTGCCAGCAGCTTAAGACAGATAAAAGGCTACACCTTC

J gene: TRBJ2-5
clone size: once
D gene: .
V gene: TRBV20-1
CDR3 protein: CSAARPDQAGETQYF
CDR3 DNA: TGCAGTGCTGCTCGACCCGACCAAGCGGGAGAGACCCAGTACTTC

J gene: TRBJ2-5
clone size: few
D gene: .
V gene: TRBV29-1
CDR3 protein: CSVESGGQETQYF
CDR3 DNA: TGCAGCGTCGAGAGTGGAGGACAAGAGACCCAGTACTTC